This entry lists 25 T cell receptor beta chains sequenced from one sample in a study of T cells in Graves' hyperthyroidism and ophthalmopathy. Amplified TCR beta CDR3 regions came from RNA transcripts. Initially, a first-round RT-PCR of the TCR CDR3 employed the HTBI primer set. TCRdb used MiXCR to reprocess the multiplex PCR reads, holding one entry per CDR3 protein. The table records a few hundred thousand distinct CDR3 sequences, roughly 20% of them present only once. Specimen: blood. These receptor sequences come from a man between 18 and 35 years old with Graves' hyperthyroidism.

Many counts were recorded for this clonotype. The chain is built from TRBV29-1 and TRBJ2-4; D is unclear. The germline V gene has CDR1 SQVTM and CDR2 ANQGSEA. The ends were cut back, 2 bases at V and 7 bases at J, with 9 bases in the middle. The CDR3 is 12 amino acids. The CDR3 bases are TGCAGCGTTGAATCAGACCGGAACATTCAGTACTTC. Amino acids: CSVESDRNIQYF. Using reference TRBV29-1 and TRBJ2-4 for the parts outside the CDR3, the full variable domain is SAVISQKPSRDICQRGTSLTIQCQVDSQVTMMFWYRQQPGQSLTLIATANQGSEATYESGFVIDKFPISRPNLTFSTLTVSNMSPEDSSIYLCSVESDRNIQYFGAGTRLSVL.

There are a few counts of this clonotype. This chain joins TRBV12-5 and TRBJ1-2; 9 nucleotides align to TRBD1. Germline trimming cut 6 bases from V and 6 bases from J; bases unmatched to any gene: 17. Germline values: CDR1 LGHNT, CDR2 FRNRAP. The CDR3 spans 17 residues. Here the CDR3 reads CASGRPLPGGQGDGYTF. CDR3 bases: TGTGCTAGTGGCCGACCCCTTCCAGGGGGACAGGGTGATGGCTACACCTTC.

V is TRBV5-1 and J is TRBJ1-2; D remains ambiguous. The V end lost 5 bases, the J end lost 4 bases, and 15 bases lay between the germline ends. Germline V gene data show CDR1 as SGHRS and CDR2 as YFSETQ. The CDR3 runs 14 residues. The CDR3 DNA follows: TGCGCCAGCAGGGCGGGAGCCGGAGGCTATGGCTACACCTTC. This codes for CASRAGAGGYGYTF.

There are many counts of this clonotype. CDR3 bases: TGCGCCAGCAGCTCGGAGAACGGGCAGTACTTC. As protein: CASSSENGQYF. The V gene is TRBV5-1, the J gene TRBJ2-7; D unclear. Germline V gives CDR1 SGHRS, CDR2 YFSETQ. V dropped 3 bases and J dropped 9 bases, with 10 bases sitting between them. The CDR3 runs to 11 residues.

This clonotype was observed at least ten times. CDR3 region: CASSRGQGFGYTF. The CDR3 DNA reads TGTGCCAGCAGTCGTGGACAGGGCTTTGGCTACACCTTC. The chain recombines TRBV25-1 with TRBJ1-2; 8 positions agree with TRBD1. The CDR3 runs 13 residues. With 5 bases clipped from V and 7 bases from J, the junction kept 6 bases outside the gene matches. Germline-derived CDR1 and CDR2 are MGHDK and SYGVNS.

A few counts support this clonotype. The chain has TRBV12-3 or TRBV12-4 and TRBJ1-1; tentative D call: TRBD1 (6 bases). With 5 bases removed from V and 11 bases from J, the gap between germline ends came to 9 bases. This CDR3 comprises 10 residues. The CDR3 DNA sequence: TGTGCCAGCAGTGAAGGGGGGGCTTTCTTT. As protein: CASSEGGAFF.

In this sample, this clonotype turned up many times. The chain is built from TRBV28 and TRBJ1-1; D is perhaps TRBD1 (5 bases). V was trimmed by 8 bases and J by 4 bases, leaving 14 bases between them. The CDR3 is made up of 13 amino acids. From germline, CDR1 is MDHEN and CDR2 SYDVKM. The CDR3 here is CASVTRVATEAFF. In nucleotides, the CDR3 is TGTGCCAGCGTCACCAGGGTCGCCACTGAAGCTTTCTTT.

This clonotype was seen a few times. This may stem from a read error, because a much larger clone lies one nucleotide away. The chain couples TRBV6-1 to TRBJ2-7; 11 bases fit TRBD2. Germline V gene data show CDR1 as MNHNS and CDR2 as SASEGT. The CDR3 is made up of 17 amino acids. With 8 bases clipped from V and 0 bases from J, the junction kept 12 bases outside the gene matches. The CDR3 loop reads CASVPRTSGFGSYEQYF. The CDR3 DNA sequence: TGTGCCAGCGTCCCAAGGACTAGCGGGTTCGGCTCCTACGAGCAGTACTTC.

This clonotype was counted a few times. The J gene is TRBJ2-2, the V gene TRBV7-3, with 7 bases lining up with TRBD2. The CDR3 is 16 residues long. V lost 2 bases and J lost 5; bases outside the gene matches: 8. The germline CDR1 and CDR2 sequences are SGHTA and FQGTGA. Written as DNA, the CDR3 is TGTGCCAGCAGCTTAGGCGGGCTAGCGGCGACCGGGGAGCTGTTTTTT. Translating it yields CASSLGGLAATGELFF.

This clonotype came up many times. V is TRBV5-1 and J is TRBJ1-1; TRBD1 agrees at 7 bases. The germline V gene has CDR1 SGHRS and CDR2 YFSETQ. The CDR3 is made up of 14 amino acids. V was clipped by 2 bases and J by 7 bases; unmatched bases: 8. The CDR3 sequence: CASSLTVTGNEAFF. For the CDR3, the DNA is TGCGCCAGCAGCTTAACCGTGACAGGGAATGAAGCTTTCTTT.

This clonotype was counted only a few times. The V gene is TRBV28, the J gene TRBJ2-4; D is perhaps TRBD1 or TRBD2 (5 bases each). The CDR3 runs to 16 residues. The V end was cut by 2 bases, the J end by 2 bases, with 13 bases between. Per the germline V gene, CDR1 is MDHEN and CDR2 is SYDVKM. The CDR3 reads CASSLSLGVTKNIQYF. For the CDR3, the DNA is TGTGCCAGCAGTTTAAGTCTGGGGGTTACCAAAAACATTCAGTACTTC. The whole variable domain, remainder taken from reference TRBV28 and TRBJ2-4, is DVKVTQSSRYLVKRTGEKVFLECVQDMDHENMFWYRQDPGLGLRLIYFSYDVKMKEKGDIPEGYSVSREKKERFSLILESASTNQTSMYLCASSLSLGVTKNIQYFGAGTRLSVL.

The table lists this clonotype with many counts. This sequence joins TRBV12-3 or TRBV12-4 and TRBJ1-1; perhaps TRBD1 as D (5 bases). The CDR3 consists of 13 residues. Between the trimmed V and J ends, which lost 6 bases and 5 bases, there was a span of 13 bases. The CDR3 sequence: CASSLREGTEAFF. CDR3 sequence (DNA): TGTGCCAGCAGCCTGAGGGAGGGGACTGAAGCTTTCTTT.

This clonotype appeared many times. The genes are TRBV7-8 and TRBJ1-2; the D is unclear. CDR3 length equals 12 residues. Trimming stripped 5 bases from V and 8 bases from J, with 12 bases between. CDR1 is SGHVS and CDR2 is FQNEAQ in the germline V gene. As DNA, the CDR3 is TGTGCCAGCAGCCCCAGGACTGAGGGCTACACCTTC. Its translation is CASSPRTEGYTF.

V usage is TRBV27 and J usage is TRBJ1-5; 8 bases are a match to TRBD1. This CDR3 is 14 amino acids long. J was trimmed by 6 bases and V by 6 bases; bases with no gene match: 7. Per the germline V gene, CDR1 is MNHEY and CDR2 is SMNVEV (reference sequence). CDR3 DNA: TGTGCCAGCAGGAAGACAGGGGTCAGTCAGCCCCAGCATTTT. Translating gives CASRKTGVSQPQHF.

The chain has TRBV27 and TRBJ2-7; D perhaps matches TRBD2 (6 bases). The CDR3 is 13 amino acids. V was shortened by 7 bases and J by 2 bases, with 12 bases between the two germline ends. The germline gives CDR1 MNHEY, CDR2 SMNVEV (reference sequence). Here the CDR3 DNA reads TGTGCCAGCAAGGGCGGGGACCCCTACGAGCAGTACTTC. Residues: CASKGGDPYEQYF.

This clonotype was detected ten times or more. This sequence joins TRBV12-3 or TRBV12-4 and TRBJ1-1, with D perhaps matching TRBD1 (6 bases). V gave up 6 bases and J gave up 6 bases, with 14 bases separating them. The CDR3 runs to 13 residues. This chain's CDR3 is CASSKNREAEAFF. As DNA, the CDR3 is TGTGCCAGCAGCAAGAACAGGGAGGCTGAAGCTTTCTTT.

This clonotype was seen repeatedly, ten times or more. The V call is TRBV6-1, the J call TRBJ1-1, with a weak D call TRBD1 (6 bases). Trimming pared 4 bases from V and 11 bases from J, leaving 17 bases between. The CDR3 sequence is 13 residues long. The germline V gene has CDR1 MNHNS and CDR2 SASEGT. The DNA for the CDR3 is TGTGCCAGCAGTGCCTGGACCGAGGGGGTGGCTTTCTTT. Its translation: CASSAWTEGVAFF.

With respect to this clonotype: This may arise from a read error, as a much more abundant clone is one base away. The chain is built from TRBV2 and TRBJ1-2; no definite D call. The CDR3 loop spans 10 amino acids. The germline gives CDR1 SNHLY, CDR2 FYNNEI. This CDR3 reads CASKLAGYSF. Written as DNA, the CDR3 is TGTGCCAGCAAGCTTGCCGGCTACAGCTTC.

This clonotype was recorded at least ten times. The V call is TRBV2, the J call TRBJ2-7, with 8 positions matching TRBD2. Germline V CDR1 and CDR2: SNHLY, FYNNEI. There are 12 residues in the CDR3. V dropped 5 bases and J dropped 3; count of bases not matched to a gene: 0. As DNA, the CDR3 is TGTGCCAGCAGTACTAGCGGCTACGAGCAGTACTTC. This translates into CASSTSGYEQYF.

Written as DNA, the CDR3 is TGTGCCAGCAGTGAACGGGACAACTATGGCTACACCTTC. Protein: CASSERDNYGYTF. J is TRBJ1-2 and V is TRBV6-1; weak D call: TRBD1 (5 bases). Per the germline V gene, CDR1 is MNHNS and CDR2 is SASEGT. The CDR3 sequence is 13 residues long. The V gene lost 2 bases and the J gene lost 2 bases, with 6 bases spanning the gap.

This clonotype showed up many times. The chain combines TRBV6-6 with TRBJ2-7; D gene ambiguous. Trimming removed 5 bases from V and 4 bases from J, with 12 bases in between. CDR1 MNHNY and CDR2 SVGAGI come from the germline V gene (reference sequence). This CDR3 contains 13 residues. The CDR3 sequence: CASSRAVEYEQYF. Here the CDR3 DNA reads TGTGCCAGCAGTCGGGCCGTAGAATACGAGCAGTACTTC.

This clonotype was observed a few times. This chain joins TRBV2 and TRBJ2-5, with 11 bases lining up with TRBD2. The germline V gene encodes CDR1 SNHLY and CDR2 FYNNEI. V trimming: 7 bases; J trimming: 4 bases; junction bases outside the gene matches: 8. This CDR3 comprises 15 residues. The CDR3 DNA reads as TGTGCCAGCACCGGGACTAGCGGAGGAAGAGAGACCCAGTACTTC. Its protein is CASTGTSGGRETQYF. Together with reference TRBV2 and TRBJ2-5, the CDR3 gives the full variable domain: EPEVTQTPSHQVTQMGQEVILRCVPISNHLYFYWYRQILGQKVEFLVSFYNNEISEKSEIFDDQFSVERPDGSNFTLKIRSTKLEDSAMYFCASTGTSGGRETQYFGPGTRLLVL.

CDR3 sequence reads: CASSSGGDRPQHF. CDR3 sequence (DNA): TGTGCCAGCAGCTCTGGGGGGGATCGGCCCCAGCATTTT. The chain combines TRBV7-9 with TRBJ1-5; D might be TRBD1 (5 bases). This CDR3 comprises 13 residues. Trimming removed 4 bases at V and 9 bases at J, with 13 bases between. Germline V gene sequence: CDR1 SEHNR, CDR2 FQNEAQ (reference sequence).

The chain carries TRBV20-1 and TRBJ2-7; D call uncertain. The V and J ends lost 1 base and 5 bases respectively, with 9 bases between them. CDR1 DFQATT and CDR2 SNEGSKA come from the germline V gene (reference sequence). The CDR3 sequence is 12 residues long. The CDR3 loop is CSARVRAHEQYF. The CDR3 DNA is TGCAGTGCTAGAGTTCGAGCCCACGAGCAGTACTTC.

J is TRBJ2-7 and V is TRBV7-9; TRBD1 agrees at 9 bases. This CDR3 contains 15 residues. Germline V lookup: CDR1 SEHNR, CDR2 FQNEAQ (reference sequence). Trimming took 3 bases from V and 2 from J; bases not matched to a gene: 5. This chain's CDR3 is CASSFPTGGPYEQYF. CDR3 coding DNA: TGTGCCAGCAGCTTTCCTACAGGGGGCCCCTACGAGCAGTACTTC. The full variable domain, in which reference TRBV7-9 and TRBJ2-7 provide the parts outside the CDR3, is DTGVSQNPRHKITKRGQNVTFRCDPISEHNRLYWYRQTLGQGPEFLTYFQNEAQLEKSRLLSDRFSAERPKGSFSTLEIQRTEQGDSAMYLCASSFPTGGPYEQYFGPGTRLTVT.